These 27 T cell receptor beta chains originate from one sample sequenced in a study of T-cell reconstitution after alpha-beta-depleted transplantation in children. Unique molecular identifiers were built into the TCRbeta library. TCRdb independently ran MiXCR on the PCR reads; one entry per CDR3 protein. The sample gives 200,000 to 300,000 distinct CDR3 sequences, approximately 12% of which show up once; about 2.6% is in the top ten. Sequences were derived from PBMCs from the stem cell graft donor, sampled from the stem cell graft. All receptors derive from a human donor who donated a stem cell graft to a child with acute lymphoblastic leukemia.

This clonotype has only a few counts. The genes are TRBV5-6 and TRBJ1-2; no firm D call. Germline loops: CDR1 SGHDT, CDR2 YYEEEE. This CDR3 spans 15 amino acids. Deletions cut 2 bases from V and 2 bases from J, with 13 bases between. CDR3 sequence reads: CASSLRAAGNYGYTF. CDR3 DNA: TGTGCCAGCAGCTTAAGGGCCGCCGGGAACTATGGCTACACCTTC. Supplemented by reference TRBV5-6 and TRBJ1-2, the full variable domain reads DAGVTQSPTHLIKTRGQQVTLRCSPKSGHDTVSWYQQALGQGPQFIFQYYEEEERQRGNFPDRFSGHQFPNYSSELNVNALLLGDSALYLCASSLRAAGNYGYTFGSGTRLTVV.

This clonotype was seen many times. The V gene is TRBV12-3 or TRBV12-4, the J gene TRBJ1-2, with 9 bases identical to TRBD1. The CDR3 runs to 14 residues. Trimming removed 6 bases from V and 5 bases from J; junction bases left unmatched: 7. The CDR3 DNA reads TGTGCCAGCAGGGGACAGGGCGAGGGTTATGGCTACACCTTC. This translates into CASRGQGEGYGYTF.

Many counts were recorded for this clonotype. The gene calls are TRBV6-4 and TRBJ2-2; D is tentatively TRBD1 or TRBD2 (5 bases each). Germline CDR1 and CDR2: MRHNA and SNTAGT. V lost 7 bases and J lost 3, with 12 bases in between. The CDR3 is made up of 14 amino acids. CDR3 nucleotide sequence: TGTGCCAGCAAGGGCCAGGGAGACACCGGGGAGCTGTTTTTT. Protein product: CASKGQGDTGELFF.

This clonotype was detected many times. J is TRBJ2-1 and V is TRBV7-9, with 7 nucleotides matching TRBD2. The CDR3 spans 14 residues. The J segment lost 0 bases and the V segment lost 8 bases, leaving 4 bases of the junction unmatched. The germline V gene encodes CDR1 SEHNR and CDR2 FQNEAQ (reference sequence). The CDR3 DNA sequence: TGTGCCAGCGGGAGCGGGAACTCCTACAATGAGCAGTTCTTC. It translates to CASGSGNSYNEQFF. The entire variable domain, with the rest obtained from reference TRBV7-9 and TRBJ2-1, is as follows: DTGVSQNPRHKITKRGQNVTFRCDPISEHNRLYWYRQTLGQGPEFLTYFQNEAQLEKSRLLSDRFSAERPKGSFSTLEIQRTEQGDSAMYLCASGSGNSYNEQFFGPGTRLTVL.

This clonotype was detected ten times or more. This chain joins TRBV7-2 and TRBJ1-2; perhaps TRBD1 as D (6 bases). Trimming removed 1 base from V and 8 bases from J, with 11 bases in between. The CDR3 is 13 amino acids. Per the germline V gene, CDR1 is SGHTA and CDR2 is FQGNSA. In nucleotides, the CDR3 is TGTGCCAGCAGCTTAGAAAGGCAGGGGGGCTACACCTTC. This gives the protein CASSLERQGGYTF.

The V gene is TRBV24-1, the J gene TRBJ2-3, with D tentatively TRBD1 (5 bases). CDR1 KGHDR and CDR2 SFDVKD come from the germline V gene. The CDR3 totals 13 residues. Trimming removed 4 bases at V and 4 bases at J, with 8 bases between. Here the CDR3 reads CATSDSRADTQYF. As DNA, the CDR3 is TGTGCCACCAGTGACTCCAGGGCAGATACGCAGTATTTT.

This clonotype was detected ten times or more. V usage is TRBV10-3 and J usage is TRBJ2-2; D unresolved. Germline V gene lookup returns CDR1 ENHRY and CDR2 SYGVKD. Deletions cut 5 bases from V and 1 base from J, with 11 bases between. The CDR3 runs 15 residues. The DNA of the CDR3 is TGTGCCATCAGTATAGAGGAATTGAACACCGGGGAGCTGTTTTTT. It specifies CAISIEELNTGELFF.

In this sample, this clonotype turned up many times. This sequence joins TRBV29-1 and TRBJ2-7, with unresolved D. V was trimmed by 0 bases and J by 0 bases, leaving 9 bases between them. The V gene's germline CDR1 is SQVTM and CDR2 ANQGSEA. The CDR3 consists of 14 residues. CDR3 protein: CSVEDPDTSYEQYF. CDR3 DNA: TGCAGCGTTGAAGATCCAGACACCTCCTACGAGCAGTACTTC.

Turning to this clonotype: Just one base apart from a much larger clone, this may be a read error. This chain uses TRBV9 with TRBJ2-7; perhaps D is TRBD1 or TRBD2 (6 bases each). This CDR3 spans 15 amino acids. Germline CDR1 is SGDLS and CDR2 is YYNGEE. This CDR3 reads CASSPFGGDNYEHYF. CDR3 sequence (DNA): TGTGCCAGCAGCCCCTTCGGCGGGGACAACTACGAGCATTACTTC.

This clonotype has at least ten counts. The V gene is TRBV11-3, the J gene TRBJ1-1; no firm D call. CDR3 length equals 13 residues. V dropped 4 bases and J dropped 5 bases, with 11 bases sitting between them. Germline V CDR1 and CDR2: SGHNT, YENEEA. CDR3 DNA: TGTGCCAGCAGCTGGGCTCCCGGGACTGAAGCTTTCTTT. Translation gives CASSWAPGTEAFF. The full variable domain, with the rest looked up from reference TRBV11-3 and TRBJ1-1, is EAGVVQSPRYKIIEKKQPVAFWCNPISGHNTLYWYLQNLGQGPELLIRYENEEAVDDSQLPKDRFSAERLKGVDSTLKIQPAELGDSAVYLCASSWAPGTEAFFGQGTRLTVV.

Only a few counts were recorded for this clonotype. The rearrangement uses TRBV19 and TRBJ2-2; 12 bases line up with TRBD1. This CDR3 is 16 amino acids long. Germline CDR1 is LNHDA and CDR2 is SQIVND (reference sequence). Trimming took 10 bases from V and 4 from J; bases not matched to a gene: 10. This CDR3 reads CAIGTGGIASTGELFF. CDR3 bases: TGTGCCATCGGGACAGGGGGCATAGCGAGCACCGGGGAGCTGTTTTTT. Based on the CDR3 plus reference TRBV19 and TRBJ2-2, the full variable domain is DGGITQSPKYLFRKEGQNVTLSCEQNLNHDAMYWYRQDPGQGLRLIYYSQIVNDFQKGDIAEGYSVSREKKESFPLTVTSAQKNPTAFYLCAIGTGGIASTGELFFGEGSRLTVL.

This clonotype was detected ten times or more. The J gene is TRBJ1-4, the V gene TRBV7-9; TRBD1 might be the D (5 bases). CDR3 length equals 17 residues. The germline CDR1 and CDR2 sequences are SEHNR and FQNEAQ (reference sequence). V lost 4 bases and J lost 6, with 21 bases in between. The CDR3 nucleotides are TGTGCCAGCAGCTCGGGACCTACAACGAGCCGTGATGAAAAACTGTTTTTT. This sequence encodes CASSSGPTTSRDEKLFF.

This clonotype was counted a few times. The chain combines TRBV7-9 with TRBJ1-2, with 8 bases that match TRBD1. V lost 3 bases and J lost 8; bases outside the gene matches: 14. The CDR3 has 16 residues. CDR1 is SEHNR and CDR2 is FQNEAQ in the germline V gene (reference sequence). Written as DNA, the CDR3 is TGTGCCAGCAGCTTGAGGACAGGGAGGACAGACATCGGCTACACCTTC. Its protein product is CASSLRTGRTDIGYTF.

This clonotype came up a few times. CDR3 loop: CASSLQENGGYTF. The CDR3 DNA follows: TGTGCCAGCAGCCTCCAGGAAAACGGGGGCTACACCTTC. This chain links TRBV9 with TRBJ1-2; no firm D call. With 4 bases removed from V and 8 bases from J, the gap between germline ends came to 15 bases. This CDR3 has 13 amino acids. CDR1 SGDLS and CDR2 YYNGEE come from the germline V gene.

The chain is built from TRBV24-1 and TRBJ2-2, with 13 bases that match TRBD2. Trimming at V came to 4 bases and at J to 4 bases, leaving 8 bases not matched to a gene. CDR3 length: 18 residues. The V gene's germline CDR1 is KGHDR and CDR2 SFDVKD. The CDR3 sequence is CATSDFGLAGAITGELFF. The CDR3 DNA follows: TGTGCCACCAGTGACTTCGGACTAGCGGGAGCAATCACCGGGGAGCTGTTTTTT.

CDR3 DNA sequence: TGTGCCAGCACCTCGATAAGTGATTTCTCCCTTTACAATGAGCAGTTCTTC. The encoded protein is CASTSISDFSLYNEQFF. The gene calls are TRBV27 and TRBJ2-1, with D uncertain. The germline V gene encodes CDR1 MNHEY and CDR2 SMNVEV (reference sequence). The CDR3 spans 17 residues. V lost 7 bases and J 4 bases, leaving 23 bases between the germline ends.

This clonotype has at least ten counts. CDR3: CSAILGPSNQPQHF. The CDR3 nucleotides read TGCAGTGCTATCTTGGGTCCCAGCAATCAGCCCCAGCATTTT. The chain links TRBV20-1 to TRBJ1-5, with D hard to call. The CDR3 has 14 amino acids. V was trimmed by 4 bases and J by 1 base, leaving 11 bases between them. The germline V gene encodes CDR1 DFQATT and CDR2 SNEGSKA (reference sequence).

This clonotype occurred many times. The rearrangement uses TRBV19 and TRBJ1-2; D remains ambiguous. Per germline, CDR1 LNHDA and CDR2 SQIVND (reference sequence). The length of the CDR3 is 14 residues. V was clipped by 5 bases and J by 4 bases, with 14 bases between them. CDR3 sequence reads: CASSVARQPYGYTF. In nucleotides, the CDR3 is TGTGCCAGTAGTGTGGCGAGGCAGCCCTATGGCTACACCTTC. The full variable domain, with the rest looked up from reference TRBV19 and TRBJ1-2, is DGGITQSPKYLFRKEGQNVTLSCEQNLNHDAMYWYRQDPGQGLRLIYYSQIVNDFQKGDIAEGYSVSREKKESFPLTVTSAQKNPTAFYLCASSVARQPYGYTFGSGTRLTVV.

This clonotype was recorded at least ten times. The chain uses TRBV20-1 and TRBJ2-4; D is undetermined. The CDR3 is 13 amino acids. CDR1 DFQATT and CDR2 SNEGSKA come from the germline V gene (reference sequence). With 6 bases removed from V and 5 bases from J, the gap between germline ends came to 14 bases. CDR3 coding DNA: TGCAGTGCAATTCGGAGCAGAGAAAACATTCAGTACTTC. Its translation is CSAIRSRENIQYF.

Ten or more counts support this clonotype. The genes are TRBV6-5 and TRBJ2-2; 9 nucleotides line up with TRBD1. Germline V lookup: CDR1 MNHEY, CDR2 SVGAGI. Trimming cost V 4 bases and J 9 bases; bases outside gene matches: 6. The CDR3 consists of 14 residues. In DNA form, the CDR3 reads TGTGCCAGCAGTTTAGGGGACAGGGCAAGGGAGCTGTTTTTT. Amino acid sequence: CASSLGDRARELFF.

The chain is built from TRBV28 and TRBJ1-1; D might be TRBD1 (6 bases). CDR1 and CDR2 from the germline V gene are MDHEN and SYDVKM. V dropped 2 bases and J dropped 4 bases, with 17 bases sitting between them. The length of the CDR3 is 16 residues. CDR3 in amino acids: CASSLRGSRGPTEAFF. The CDR3 DNA sequence: TGTGCCAGCAGTTTACGGGGGTCACGGGGGCCCACTGAAGCTTTCTTT.

This clonotype has at least ten counts. This chain's CDR3 is CSAVRNSGPWDNEQFF. The CDR3 bases are TGCAGTGCGGTACGCAACTCGGGACCCTGGGACAATGAGCAGTTCTTC. The chain joins TRBV20-1 to TRBJ2-1; D might be TRBD1 or TRBD2, each matching 5 bases. V was trimmed by 6 bases and J by 5 bases, leaving 23 bases between them. Germline CDR1 reads DFQATT; CDR2 reads SNEGSKA (reference sequence). The CDR3 totals 16 residues.

This clonotype was observed a few times. The chain links TRBV6-2 or TRBV6-3 to TRBJ2-7; 9 nucleotides match TRBD1. V lost 6 bases to trimming and J lost 3 bases; unmatched junction nucleotides: 12. This CDR3 region has 16 residues. Germline CDR1 is MNHEY and CDR2 is SVGEGT. DNA for the CDR3: TGTGCCAGCAGACATCACGAGGGACAGGGAGGCTACGAGCAGTACTTC. Translated: CASRHHEGQGGYEQYF.

This chain links TRBV2 with TRBJ2-7; the D gene is possibly TRBD1 (6 bases). The CDR3 is 15 residues long. Trimming removed 6 bases from V and 4 bases from J, with 19 bases in between. From germline, CDR1 is SNHLY and CDR2 FYNNEI. CDR3 bases: TGTGCCAGCAGGGGGGACATTCAGATGGTATACGAGCAGTACTTC. Translating gives CASRGDIQMVYEQYF.

There are many counts of this clonotype. J is TRBJ1-5 and V is TRBV20-1, with D unresolved. The V gene's germline CDR1 is DFQATT and CDR2 SNEGSKA (reference sequence). This CDR3 region has 13 residues. The V gene lost 6 bases and the J gene lost 1 base, with 10 bases spanning the gap. CDR3 in DNA: TGCAGTGCCCGGGCGGGGAGCAATCAGCCCCAGCATTTT. Encoded protein: CSARAGSNQPQHF.

This clonotype was detected ten times or more. The gene calls are TRBV5-1 and TRBJ2-7; no clear D gene. The CDR3 covers 13 residues. CDR1 and CDR2 (germline): SGHRS, YFSETQ. Trimming left V 4 bases short and J 2 bases short, with 10 bases between. Here the CDR3 DNA reads TGCGCCAGCAGCGAAACGCAGACCTACGAGCAGTACTTC. It translates to CASSETQTYEQYF. The variable domain in full, with the rest retrieved from reference TRBV5-1 and TRBJ2-7, is KAGVTQTPRYLIKTRGQQVTLSCSPISGHRSVSWYQQTPGQGLQFLFEYFSETQRNKGNFPGRFSGRQFSNSRSEMNVSTLELGDSALYLCASSETQTYEQYFGPGTRLTVT.

This clonotype was detected many times. The rearrangement uses TRBV12-3 or TRBV12-4 and TRBJ2-7; D may correspond to TRBD1 or TRBD2 (6 bases each). The CDR3 sequence is 13 residues long. Trimming took 8 bases from V and 5 from J, leaving 16 bases between them. The chain's CDR3 is CASGGHGRDEQYF. The CDR3 region has the DNA TGTGCCAGCGGGGGGCACGGTAGGGACGAGCAGTACTTC.